The source of this T cell receptor (beta chain) is a study of cytomegalovirus exposure and HLA in healthy donors. Study background: Tens of millions of unique TCR sequences came from HLA-typed donors in an early release. Findings and caveats of the study: HLA alleles were associated with some 16,000 TCR beta sequences in a later analysis at 0.05 false discovery rate.

A word on this clone: Its antigen is undetermined.

It was with 60 Vbeta and 13 Jbeta primers that the PCR ran. Profiled with immunoSEQ multiplex PCR; TCRdb holds only in-frame clones, not every one. The sample includes about 150,000 clones, 65% to 85% of them seen just once. The CDR3 sequence is 11 residues long. CDR1 and CDR2 from the germline V gene are SEHNR and FQNEAQ (reference sequence). Trimming pared 2 bases from V and 8 bases from J, leaving 6 bases between. The sequencing sample was made of PBMCs. The TCR was taken from a middle-aged woman in good health and CMV-seropositive. This chain joins TRBV7-9 and TRBJ1-1, with no clear D. The CDR3 protein is CASSLSPEAFF. The CDR3 nucleotides are TGTGCCAGCAGCTTAAGCCCCGAAGCTTTCTTT. The full variable domain, its missing parts supplied by reference TRBV7-9 and TRBJ1-1, is DTGVSQNPRHKITKRGQNVTFRCDPISEHNRLYWYRQTLGQGPEFLTYFQNEAQLEKSRLLSDRFSAERPKGSFSTLEIQRTEQGDSAMYLCASSLSPEAFFGQGTRLTVV.